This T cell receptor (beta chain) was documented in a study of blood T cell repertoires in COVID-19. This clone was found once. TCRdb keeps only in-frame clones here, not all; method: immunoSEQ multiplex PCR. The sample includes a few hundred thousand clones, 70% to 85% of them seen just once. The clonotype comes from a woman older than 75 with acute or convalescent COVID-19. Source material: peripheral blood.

In nucleotides, the CDR3 is TGTGCCAGCAGCCCCCGGGACAGGCGGGGATACGAGCAGTACTTC. It yields the protein CASSPRDRRGYEQYF. The V call is TRBV21-1, the J call TRBJ2-7; the table gives TRBD1 as D, unverified against the DNA. TRBV21-1 is recorded as a pseudogene. This CDR3 is built from 15 residues.